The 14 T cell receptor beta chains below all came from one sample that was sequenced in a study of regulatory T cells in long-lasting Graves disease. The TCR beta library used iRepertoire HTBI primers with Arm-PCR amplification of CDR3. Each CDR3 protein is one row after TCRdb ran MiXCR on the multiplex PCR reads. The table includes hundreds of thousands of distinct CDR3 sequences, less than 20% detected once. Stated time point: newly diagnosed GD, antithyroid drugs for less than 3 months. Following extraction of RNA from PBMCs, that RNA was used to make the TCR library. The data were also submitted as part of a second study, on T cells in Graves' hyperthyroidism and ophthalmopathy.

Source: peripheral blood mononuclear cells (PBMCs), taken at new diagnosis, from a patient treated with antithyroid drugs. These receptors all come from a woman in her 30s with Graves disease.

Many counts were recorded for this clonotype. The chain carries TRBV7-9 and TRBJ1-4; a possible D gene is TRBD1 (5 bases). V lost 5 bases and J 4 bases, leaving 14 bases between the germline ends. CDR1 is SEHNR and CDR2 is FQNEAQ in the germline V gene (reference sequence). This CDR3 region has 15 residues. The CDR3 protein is CASSDRSGLNEKLFF. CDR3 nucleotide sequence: TGTGCCAGCAGCGACCGCTCAGGGCTTAATGAAAAACTGTTTTTT.

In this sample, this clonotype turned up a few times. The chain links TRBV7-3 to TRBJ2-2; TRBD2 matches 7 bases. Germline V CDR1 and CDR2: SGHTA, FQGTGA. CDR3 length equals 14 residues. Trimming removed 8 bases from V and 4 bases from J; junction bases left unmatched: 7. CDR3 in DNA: TGTGCCAGCGGTGAGGGGAGGGCCACCGGGGAGCTGTTTTTT. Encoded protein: CASGEGRATGELFF.

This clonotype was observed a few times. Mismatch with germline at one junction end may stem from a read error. CDR3 in amino acids: CANSLGEFLAYEQYF. CDR3 coding DNA: TGTGCCAACAGCTTAGGAGAATTCCTTGCCTACGAGCAGTACTTC. The V gene is TRBV7-2, the J gene TRBJ2-7; D is undetermined. CDR3 length: 15 amino acids. Germline loops: CDR1 SGHTA, CDR2 FQGNSA.

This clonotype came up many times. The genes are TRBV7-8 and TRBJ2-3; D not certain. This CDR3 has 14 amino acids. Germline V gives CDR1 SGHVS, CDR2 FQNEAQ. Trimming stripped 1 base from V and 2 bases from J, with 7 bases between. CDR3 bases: TGTGCCAGCAGCTTAGAAATCGACACAGATACGCAGTATTTT. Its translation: CASSLEIDTDTQYF.

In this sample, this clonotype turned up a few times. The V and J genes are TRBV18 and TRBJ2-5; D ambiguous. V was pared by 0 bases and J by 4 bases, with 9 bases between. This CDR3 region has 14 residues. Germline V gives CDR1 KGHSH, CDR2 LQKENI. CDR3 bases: TGTGCCAGCTCACCACCGGATTCGCTAGAGACCCAGTACTTC. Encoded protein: CASSPPDSLETQYF.

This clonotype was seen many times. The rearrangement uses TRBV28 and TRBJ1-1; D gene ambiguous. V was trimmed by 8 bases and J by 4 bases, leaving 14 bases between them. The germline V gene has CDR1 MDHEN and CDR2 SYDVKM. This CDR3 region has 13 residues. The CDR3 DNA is TGTGCCAGCCACCCGGGAGTCGTCACTGAAGCTTTCTTT. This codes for CASHPGVVTEAFF.

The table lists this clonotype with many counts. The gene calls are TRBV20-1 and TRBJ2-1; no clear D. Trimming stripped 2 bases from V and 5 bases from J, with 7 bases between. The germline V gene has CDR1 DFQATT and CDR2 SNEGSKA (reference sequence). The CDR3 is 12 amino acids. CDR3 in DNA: TGCAGTGCTAGATCCCCCCACAATGAGCAGTTCTTC. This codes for CSARSPHNEQFF.

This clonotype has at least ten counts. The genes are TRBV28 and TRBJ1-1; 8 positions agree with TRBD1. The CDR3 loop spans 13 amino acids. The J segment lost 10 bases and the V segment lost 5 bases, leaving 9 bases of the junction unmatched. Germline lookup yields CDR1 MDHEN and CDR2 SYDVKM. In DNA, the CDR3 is TGTGCCAGCAGTATAACAGGGGGGGCACGAGCTTTCTTT. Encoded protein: CASSITGGARAFF.

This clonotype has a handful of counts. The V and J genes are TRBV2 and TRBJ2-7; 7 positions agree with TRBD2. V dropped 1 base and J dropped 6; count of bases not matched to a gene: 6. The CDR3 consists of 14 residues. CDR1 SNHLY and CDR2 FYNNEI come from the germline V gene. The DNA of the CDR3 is TGTGCCAGCAGTGAAGTTCAGGGAGGGATCGAGCAGTACTTC. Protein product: CASSEVQGGIEQYF.

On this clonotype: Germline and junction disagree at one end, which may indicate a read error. The chain's CDR3 is CASSAQASHEQYF. CDR3 bases: TGTGCCAGCAGTGCACAGGCCTCCCACGAGCAGTACTTC. The chain carries TRBV12-3 or TRBV12-4 and TRBJ2-5; the D gene is possibly TRBD1 (5 bases). The J call may be wrong; the DNA end is better matched by TRBJ2-7. The CDR3 sequence is 13 residues long.

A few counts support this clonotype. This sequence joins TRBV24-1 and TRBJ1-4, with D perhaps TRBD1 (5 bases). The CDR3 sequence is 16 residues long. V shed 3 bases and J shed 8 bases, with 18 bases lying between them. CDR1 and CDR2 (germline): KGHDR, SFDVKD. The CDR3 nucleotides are TGTGCCACCAGTGATCCCACTCGGGGGATCGAAGAAAAACTGTTTTTT. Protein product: CATSDPTRGIEEKLFF.

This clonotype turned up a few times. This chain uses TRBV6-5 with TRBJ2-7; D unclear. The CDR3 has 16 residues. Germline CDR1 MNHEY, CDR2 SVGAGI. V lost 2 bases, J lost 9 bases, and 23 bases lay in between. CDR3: CASSYATPTATVGQYF. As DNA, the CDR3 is TGTGCCAGCAGTTACGCAACTCCCACGGCGACGGTAGGGCAGTACTTC.

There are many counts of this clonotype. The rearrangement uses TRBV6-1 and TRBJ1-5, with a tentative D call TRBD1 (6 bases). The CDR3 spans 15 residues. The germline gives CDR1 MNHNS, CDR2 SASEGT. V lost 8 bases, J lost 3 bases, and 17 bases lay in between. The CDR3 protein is CASGYKGDANQPQHF. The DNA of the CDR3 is TGTGCCAGCGGGTACAAGGGGGATGCCAATCAGCCCCAGCATTTT.

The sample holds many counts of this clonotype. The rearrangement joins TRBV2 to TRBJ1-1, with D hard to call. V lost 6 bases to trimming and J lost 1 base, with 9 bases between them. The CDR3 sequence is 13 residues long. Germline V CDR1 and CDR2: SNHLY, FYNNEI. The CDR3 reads CASRALPNTEAFF. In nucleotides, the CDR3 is TGTGCCAGCAGGGCCCTACCGAACACTGAAGCTTTCTTT.